Each of the 24 T cell receptor beta chains below was sequenced from the same sample in a study of shared clonotypes between healthy human individuals. The method was immunoSEQ multiplex PCR; TCRdb's version includes in-frame clones alone and lacks a portion of them. The sample includes around 1.1 million clones, 75% to 85% seen only once; the top ten take 0.6% to 0.75%. The sequencing sample was made of memory CD4+ T cells from PBMCs. Subset specified: CD45RA-negative fraction. The origin of the receptors is a man in his late teens or twenties in good health. Some clones in this sample may be carry-over from other donors' samples.

J is TRBJ2-1 and V is TRBV2, with 7 nucleotides matching TRBD2. CDR1 and CDR2 (germline): SNHLY, FYNNEI. The CDR3 is 15 amino acids. V shed 2 bases and J 4 bases; nucleotides not matched to a gene: 5. The CDR3: CASSEREVAYNEQFF. CDR3 bases: TGTGCCAGCAGTGAACGGGAGGTAGCTTACAATGAGCAGTTCTTC.

This chain links TRBV4-1 with TRBJ2-5, with D possibly TRBD2 on 5 matching bases. In germline, CDR1 is MGHRA, CDR2 YSYEKL. This CDR3 spans 14 amino acids. V lost 0 bases and J 5 bases, leaving 10 bases between the germline ends. The CDR3 here is CASSQDRGDETQYF. The CDR3, as DNA: TGCGCCAGCAGCCAAGACCGGGGAGACGAGACCCAGTACTTC.

About this clone: A much larger clone is a single base away; this may be a read error. Other DNA sequences in this specimen translate into the identical CDR3. The rearrangement links TRBV6-5 to TRBJ1-3; D gene ambiguous. The germline V and J ends were trimmed by 10 bases and 0 bases, with 7 bases remaining between them. The length of the CDR3 is 12 residues. Germline V lookup: CDR1 MNHEY, CDR2 SVGAGI. The CDR3 coding sequence is TGTGCCACCCAGAGCTCTGGAAACACCATATATTTT. The encoded protein is CATQSSGNTIYF.

The genes are TRBV28 and TRBJ2-3; TRBD1 matches 10 bases. Germline V CDR1 and CDR2: MDHEN, SYDVKM. The CDR3 loop spans 15 amino acids. With 2 bases clipped from V and 3 bases from J, the junction kept 2 bases outside the gene matches. The CDR3 bases are TGTGCCAGCAGTTTACTGGGACAGGGGACAGATACGCAGTATTTT. It codes for CASSLLGQGTDTQYF.

Notes on this clone: Other nucleotide sequences in the sample specify the same CDR3. CDR3: CASSNRQGGYTF. DNA of the CDR3: TGTGCCAGCAGTAATCGACAGGGTGGCTACACCTTC. The chain uses TRBV6-5 and TRBJ1-2; TRBD1 agrees at 7 bases. The ends lost 5 bases at V and 7 bases at J; junction bases unmatched: 4. Germline-derived CDR1 and CDR2 are MNHEY and SVGAGI. The CDR3 runs 12 residues.

The J gene is TRBJ1-5, the V gene TRBV2; maybe TRBD1 (5 bases). This CDR3 region has 12 residues. Germline lookup yields CDR1 SNHLY and CDR2 FYNNEI. With 7 bases removed from V and 7 bases from J, the gap between germline ends came to 11 bases. The chain's CDR3 is CASKGEGQPQHF. The DNA for the CDR3 is TGTGCCAGCAAAGGGGAAGGACAGCCCCAGCATTTT.

The rearrangement uses TRBV7-9 and TRBJ2-1; 7 nucleotides line up with TRBD2. The V gene end was trimmed by 4 bases and the J gene end by 6 bases; junction bases not matched to a gene: 18. The germline V gene encodes CDR1 SEHNR and CDR2 FQNEAQ (reference sequence). There are 18 residues in the CDR3. For the CDR3, the DNA is TGTGCCAGCAGCTCGACCGGCGCCGGGACTACGGCCCCCAATGAGCAGTTCTTC. This encodes CASSSTGAGTTAPNEQFF.

V is TRBV19 and J is TRBJ1-5, with 9 bases that match TRBD1. CDR3 length: 14 residues. Losses at the gene ends were 3 bases for V and 7 bases for J; bases not matched to a gene: 4. CDR1 and CDR2 from the germline V gene are LNHDA and SQIVND (reference sequence). CDR3 nucleotide sequence: TGTGCCAGTAGTATGGGACAGGGCAGCCAGCCCCAGCATTTT. Its translation: CASSMGQGSQPQHF.

This clone was seen a handful of times. The J gene is TRBJ2-4, the V gene TRBV6-6; weak D call: TRBD2 (6 bases). V dropped 5 bases and J dropped 0 bases, with 14 bases sitting between them. Germline values: CDR1 MNHNY, CDR2 SVGAGI (reference sequence). There are 16 residues in the CDR3. The CDR3 bases are TGTGCCAGCAGTACGGGGACTTCCTTAGCCAAAAACATTCAGTACTTC. Encoded protein: CASSTGTSLAKNIQYF.

The CDR3 sequence is CASSFQGGGYGYTF. CDR3 bases: TGTGCCAGCAGCTTTCAAGGCGGGGGCTATGGCTACACCTTC. The chain is built from TRBV5-6 and TRBJ1-2, with D tentatively TRBD1 (5 bases). The CDR3 length is 14 residues. V was clipped by 2 bases and J by 4 bases, with 12 bases between them. Germline V lookup: CDR1 SGHDT, CDR2 YYEEEE.

This clone was recorded only once. The CDR3 region is CLQDGVSYEQYF. The DNA for the CDR3 is TGCCTCCAGGACGGTGTTTCCTACGAGCAGTACTTC. V usage is TRBV23-1 and J usage is TRBJ2-7; no reliable D call. Being an ORF, TRBV23-1 has a function that is uncertain. CDR3 length: 12 amino acids.

In the case of this clone: The germline gene is not matched at one end of the junction; a read error may be the cause. This chain connects TRBV7-9 to TRBJ1-2; D not resolved. In germline, CDR1 is SEHNR, CDR2 FQNEAQ (reference sequence). The CDR3 length is 13 residues. The CDR3 here is CASSLALDKGYNF. CDR3 nucleotides: TGTGCCAGCAGCTTAGCGCTTGATAAGGGTTACAACTTC.

The chain carries TRBV30 and TRBJ2-7; D gene unclear. CDR1 is GTSNPN, CDR2 SVGIG, per germline (reference sequence). Trimming shortened V by 2 bases and J by 3 bases, and 8 bases separated the two germline ends. The CDR3 has 12 amino acids. The DNA for the CDR3 is TGTGCCTGGAGTTCCTTTATCTACGAGCAGTACTTC. Encoded protein: CAWSSFIYEQYF. The entire variable domain, with the rest obtained from reference TRBV30 and TRBJ2-7, is as follows: SQTIHQWPATLVQPVGSPLSLECTVEGTSNPNLYWYRQAAGRGLQLLFYSVGIGQISSEVPQNLSASRPQDRQFILSSKKLLLSDSGFYLCAWSSFIYEQYFGPGTRLTVT.

The V and J genes are TRBV5-4 and TRBJ2-1, with 8 bases aligning to TRBD1. This CDR3 comprises 16 residues. Germline assignment: CDR1 SGHNT and CDR2 YYREEE (reference sequence). Trimming cost V 2 bases and J 3 bases; bases outside gene matches: 7. The CDR3 region is CASSFIDRGVYNEQFF. The CDR3 region has the DNA TGTGCCAGCAGCTTTATAGACAGGGGAGTCTACAATGAGCAGTTCTTC.

The rearrangement links TRBV21-1 to TRBJ2-7; TRBD2 is the table's D call and was not checked against the DNA. TRBV21-1 is assigned pseudogene status. CDR3 length: 17 amino acids. In nucleotides, the CDR3 is TGTGCCAGCAGCTCCGTACTAGGTGAGCGGGGACACTACGAGCAGTACTTC. Protein sequence: CASSSVLGERGHYEQYF.

This clone appeared many times. The J gene is TRBJ1-5, the V gene TRBV6-6; D call uncertain. V shed 2 bases and J shed 2 bases, with 10 bases lying between them. CDR1 is MNHNY and CDR2 is SVGAGI in the germline V gene (reference sequence). CDR3 length: 15 amino acids. The CDR3 DNA reads as TGTGCCAGCAGTTACAACGGGCAGGGCAATCAGCCCCAGCATTTT. Encoded protein: CASSYNGQGNQPQHF.

The V call is TRBV5-5, the J call TRBJ1-5; D perhaps matches TRBD1 (6 bases). Germline lookup yields CDR1 SGHKS and CDR2 YYEKEE (reference sequence). This CDR3 has 13 residues. V was shortened by 2 bases and J by 4 bases, with 7 bases between the two germline ends. The DNA of the CDR3 is TGTGCCAGCAGCTTTGACAGGAATCAGCCCCAGCATTTT. Protein: CASSFDRNQPQHF.

The chain employs TRBV11-3 and TRBJ1-1; D is undetermined. The germline V and J ends were trimmed by 2 bases and 3 bases, with 7 bases remaining between them. Germline V gene data show CDR1 as SGHNT and CDR2 as YENEEA. The CDR3 spans 13 residues. The CDR3: CASSLTPDTEAFF. For the CDR3, the DNA is TGTGCCAGCAGCTTAACCCCGGACACTGAAGCTTTCTTT.

The chain carries TRBV6-1 and TRBJ2-7; D might be TRBD2 (6 bases). The germline V gene encodes CDR1 MNHNS and CDR2 SASEGT. The CDR3 runs 14 residues. The V end was cut by 1 base, the J end by 3 bases, with 10 bases between. CDR3 nucleotide sequence: TGTGCCAGCAGTGAAGTTAGCGGCGACTACGAGCAGTACTTC. This codes for CASSEVSGDYEQYF.

The rearrangement links TRBV4-2 to TRBJ1-5, with D hard to call. The CDR3 contains 15 residues. Trimming shortened V by 1 base and J by 0 bases, and 7 bases separated the two germline ends. Germline loops: CDR1 LGHNA, CDR2 YNFKEQ. CDR3 nucleotide sequence: TGTGCCAGCAGCCAAGTAGGCATTAGCAATCAGCCCCAGCATTTT. As protein: CASSQVGISNQPQHF.

There are a few counts of this clone. The chain is built from TRBV30 and TRBJ1-6, with TRBD1 as a possible D gene (5 bases). The V gene lost 4 bases and the J gene lost 8 bases, with 12 bases spanning the gap. The CDR3 has 13 amino acids. Germline V gene sequence: CDR1 GTSNPN, CDR2 SVGIG (reference sequence). The CDR3 protein is CAWTGTDYSPLHF. The CDR3 DNA sequence: TGTGCCTGGACCGGGACCGATTATTCACCCCTCCACTTT. The full variable domain, completed using reference TRBV30 and TRBJ1-6, is SQTIHQWPATLVQPVGSPLSLECTVEGTSNPNLYWYRQAAGRGLQLLFYSVGIGQISSEVPQNLSASRPQDRQFILSSKKLLLSDSGFYLCAWTGTDYSPLHFGNGTRLTVT.

This clone was detected only once. This chain uses TRBV7-9 with TRBJ1-1; D is undetermined. The CDR3 sequence is 12 residues long. Germline assignment: CDR1 SEHNR and CDR2 FQNEAQ (reference sequence). V gave up 5 bases and J gave up 11 bases, with 15 bases separating them. The CDR3 DNA sequence: TGTGCCAGCAGCCTGACGACCGGTTGGGCTTTCTTT. This sequence encodes CASSLTTGWAFF.

The chain has TRBV9 and TRBJ2-7; D might be TRBD1 (6 bases). Germline CDR1 is SGDLS and CDR2 is YYNGEE. The CDR3 totals 15 residues. The ends were cut back, 0 bases at V and 6 bases at J, with 16 bases in the middle. DNA for the CDR3: TGTGCCAGCAGCGTAGAGGGACACCTAAGCGCCGAGCAGTACTTC. Amino acids: CASSVEGHLSAEQYF.

Turning to this clone: Different DNA sequences within this sample yield the same CDR3. The V and J genes are TRBV5-1 and TRBJ2-7; D ambiguous. CDR3 length equals 14 residues. Looked up from germline, CDR1 is SGHRS and CDR2 is YFSETQ. The V end was cut by 0 bases, the J end by 4 bases, with 11 bases between. CDR3 amino acids: CASSLGQDPYEQYF. DNA of the CDR3: TGCGCCAGCAGCTTGGGACAAGATCCTTACGAGCAGTACTTC.